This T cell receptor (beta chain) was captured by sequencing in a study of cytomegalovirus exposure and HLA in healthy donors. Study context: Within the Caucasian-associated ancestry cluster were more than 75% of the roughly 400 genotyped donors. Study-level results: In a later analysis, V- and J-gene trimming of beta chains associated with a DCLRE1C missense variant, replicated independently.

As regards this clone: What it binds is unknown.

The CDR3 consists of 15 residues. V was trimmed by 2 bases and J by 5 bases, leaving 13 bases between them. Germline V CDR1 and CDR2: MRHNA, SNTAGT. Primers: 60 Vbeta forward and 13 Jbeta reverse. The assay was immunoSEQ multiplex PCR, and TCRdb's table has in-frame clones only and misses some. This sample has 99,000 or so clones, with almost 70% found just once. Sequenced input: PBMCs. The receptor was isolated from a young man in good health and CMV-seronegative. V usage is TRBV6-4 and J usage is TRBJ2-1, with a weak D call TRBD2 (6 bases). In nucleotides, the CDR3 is TGTGCCAGCAGTGACGGGGGGATCAGGAACAATGAGCAGTTCTTC. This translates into CASSDGGIRNNEQFF.